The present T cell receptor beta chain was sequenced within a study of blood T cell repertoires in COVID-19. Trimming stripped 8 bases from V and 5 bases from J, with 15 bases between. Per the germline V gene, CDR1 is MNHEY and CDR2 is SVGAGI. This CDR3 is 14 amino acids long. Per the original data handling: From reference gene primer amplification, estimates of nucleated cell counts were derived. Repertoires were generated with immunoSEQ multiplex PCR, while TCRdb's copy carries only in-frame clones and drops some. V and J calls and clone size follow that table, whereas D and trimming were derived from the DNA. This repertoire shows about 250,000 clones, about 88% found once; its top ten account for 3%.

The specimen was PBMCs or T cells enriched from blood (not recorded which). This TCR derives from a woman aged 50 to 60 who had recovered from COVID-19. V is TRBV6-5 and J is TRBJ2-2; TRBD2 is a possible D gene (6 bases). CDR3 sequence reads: CASARGLGTGELFF. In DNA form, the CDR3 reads TGTGCCAGCGCCCGGGGGTTGGGGACCGGGGAGCTGTTTTTT.